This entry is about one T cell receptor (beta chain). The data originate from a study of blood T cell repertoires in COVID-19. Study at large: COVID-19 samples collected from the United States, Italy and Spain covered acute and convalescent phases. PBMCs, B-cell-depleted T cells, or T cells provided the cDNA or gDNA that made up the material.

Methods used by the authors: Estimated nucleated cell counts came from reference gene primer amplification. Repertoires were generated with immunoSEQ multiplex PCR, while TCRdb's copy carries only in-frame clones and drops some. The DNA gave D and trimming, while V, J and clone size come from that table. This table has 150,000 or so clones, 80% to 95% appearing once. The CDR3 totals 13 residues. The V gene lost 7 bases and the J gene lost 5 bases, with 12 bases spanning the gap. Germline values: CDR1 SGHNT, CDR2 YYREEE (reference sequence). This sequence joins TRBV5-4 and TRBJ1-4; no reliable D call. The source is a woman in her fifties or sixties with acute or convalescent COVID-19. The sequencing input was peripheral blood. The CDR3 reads CASGRVENEKLFF. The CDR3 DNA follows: TGTGCCAGCGGCCGGGTCGAGAATGAAAAACTGTTTTTT.